The clone carrying this T cell receptor (beta chain) was counted ten times or more. Antigen specificity is unknown. The data originate from a study of metastatic and nonmetastatic thyroid tumors. Across the study: Repertoire comparison spanned blood and tumor or nodule tissue of malignant and benign thyroid patients. Overall study findings and caveats: Benign nodules were reported to have significantly lower TCR beta diversity than malignant thyroid tumors, in blood and tumor.

The CDR3 contains 15 residues. Germline V gives CDR1 LNHDA, CDR2 SQIVND (reference sequence). J gave up 1 base and V 6 bases, and 7 bases lay outside the gene matches. Patients were all untreated before their thyroid surgery. Original methodology: Across clinicopathological groups, CDR3 differences served as the basis for building a distant-metastasis classifier for papillary thyroid cancer. With MiXCR, TCRdb reprocessed the PCR reads. It is TCRdb's table, rather than the study itself, that gives the V and J calls and clone size. The sample carries around 31,000 clones, 20% to 25% recorded once. V usage is TRBV19 and J usage is TRBJ2-3, with 7 nucleotides matching TRBD2. This sequence originates from a male donor with papillary thyroid cancer or a benign thyroid nodule (not recorded which). Some clones in this sample may be carry-over from other donors' samples. Sequences were obtained from tumor tissue. CDR3 residues: CASSRSAGGTDTQYF. The CDR3 DNA reads as TGTGCCAGTAGCCGAAGCGCGGGAGGCACAGATACGCAGTATTTT.